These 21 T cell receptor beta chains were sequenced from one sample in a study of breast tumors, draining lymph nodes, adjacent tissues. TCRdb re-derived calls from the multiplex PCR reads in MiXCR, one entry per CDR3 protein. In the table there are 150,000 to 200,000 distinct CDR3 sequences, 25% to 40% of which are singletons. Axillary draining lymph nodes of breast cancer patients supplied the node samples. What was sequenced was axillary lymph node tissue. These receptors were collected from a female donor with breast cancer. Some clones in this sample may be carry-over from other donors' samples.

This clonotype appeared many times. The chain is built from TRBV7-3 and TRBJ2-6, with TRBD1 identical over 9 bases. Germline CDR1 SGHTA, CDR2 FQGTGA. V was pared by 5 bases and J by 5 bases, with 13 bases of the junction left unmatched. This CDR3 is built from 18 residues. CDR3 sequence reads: CASSPGGQGSSRANVLTF. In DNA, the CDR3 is TGTGCCAGCAGCCCCGGTGGACAGGGGAGTAGTAGGGCCAACGTCCTGACTTTC.

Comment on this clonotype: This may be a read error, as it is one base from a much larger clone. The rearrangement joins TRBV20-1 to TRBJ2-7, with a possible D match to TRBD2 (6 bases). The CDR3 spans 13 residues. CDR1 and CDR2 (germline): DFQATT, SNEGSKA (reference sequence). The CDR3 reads CSATGGPRYAQYF. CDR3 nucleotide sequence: TGCAGTGCTACCGGAGGGCCGAGGTACGCGCAGTACTTC.

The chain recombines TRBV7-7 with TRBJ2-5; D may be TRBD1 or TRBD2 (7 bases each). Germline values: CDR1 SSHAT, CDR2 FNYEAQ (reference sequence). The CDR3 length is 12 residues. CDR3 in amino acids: CAQGRGEGTQYF. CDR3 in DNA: TGTGCTCAGGGCAGGGGGGAGGGGACCCAGTACTTC.

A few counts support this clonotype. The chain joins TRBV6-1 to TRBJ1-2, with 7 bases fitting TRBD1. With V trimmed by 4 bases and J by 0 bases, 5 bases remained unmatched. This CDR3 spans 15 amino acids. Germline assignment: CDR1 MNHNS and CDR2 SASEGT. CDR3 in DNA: TGTGCCAGCAGTGTTTACAGGGGAGCTAACTATGGCTACACCTTC. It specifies CASSVYRGANYGYTF.

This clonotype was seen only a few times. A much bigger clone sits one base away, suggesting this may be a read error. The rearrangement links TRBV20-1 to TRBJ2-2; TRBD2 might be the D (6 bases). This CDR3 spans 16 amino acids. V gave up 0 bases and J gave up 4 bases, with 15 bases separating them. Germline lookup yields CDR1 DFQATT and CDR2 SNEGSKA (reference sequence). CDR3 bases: TGCAGTGCTAGAGACTGGGGGACTTTGACCACCGGGGAGCTGTTTTTT. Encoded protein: CSARDWGTLTTGELFF.

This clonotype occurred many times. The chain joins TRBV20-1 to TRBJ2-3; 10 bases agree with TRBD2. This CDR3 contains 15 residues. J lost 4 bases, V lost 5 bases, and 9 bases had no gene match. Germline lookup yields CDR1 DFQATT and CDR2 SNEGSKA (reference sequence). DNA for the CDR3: TGCAGTGCTCCGCAGCGGGAGGGCCGTGCAGATACGCAGTATTTT. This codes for CSAPQREGRADTQYF.

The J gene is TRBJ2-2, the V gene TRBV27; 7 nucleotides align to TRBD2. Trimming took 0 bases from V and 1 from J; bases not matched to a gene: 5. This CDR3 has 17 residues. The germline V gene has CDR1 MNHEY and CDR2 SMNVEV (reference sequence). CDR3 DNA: TGTGCCAGCAGTTTATCTCCGGGACTAATGAACACCGGGGAGCTGTTTTTT. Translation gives CASSLSPGLMNTGELFF.

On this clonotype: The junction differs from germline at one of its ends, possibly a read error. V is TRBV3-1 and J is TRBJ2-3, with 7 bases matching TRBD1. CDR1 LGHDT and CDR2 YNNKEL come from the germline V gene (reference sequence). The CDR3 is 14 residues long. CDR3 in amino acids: CPSSPPGGSDTQYF. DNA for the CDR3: TGTCCCAGCAGCCCACCAGGGGGATCAGATACGCAGTATTTT.

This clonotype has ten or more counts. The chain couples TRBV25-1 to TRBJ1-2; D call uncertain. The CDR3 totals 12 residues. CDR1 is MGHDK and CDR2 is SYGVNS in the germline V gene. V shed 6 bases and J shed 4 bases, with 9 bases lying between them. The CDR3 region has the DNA TGTGCCAGCAGGGACCCCTCCTATGGCTACACCTTC. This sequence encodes CASRDPSYGYTF.

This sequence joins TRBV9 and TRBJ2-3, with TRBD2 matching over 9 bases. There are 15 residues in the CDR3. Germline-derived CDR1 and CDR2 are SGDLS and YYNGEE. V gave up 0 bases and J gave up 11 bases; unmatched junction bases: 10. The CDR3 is CASSVEDSGSHEQYF. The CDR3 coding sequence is TGTGCCAGCAGCGTAGAGGATAGCGGGAGCCATGAGCAGTATTTT.

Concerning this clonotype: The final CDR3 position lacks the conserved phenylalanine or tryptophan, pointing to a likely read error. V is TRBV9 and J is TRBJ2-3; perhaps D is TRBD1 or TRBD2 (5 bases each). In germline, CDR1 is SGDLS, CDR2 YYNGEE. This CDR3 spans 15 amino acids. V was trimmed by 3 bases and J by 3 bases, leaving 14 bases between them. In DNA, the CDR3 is TGTGCCAGCAGCGCGGGTTTCAGGGAGACAGATACGCAGTATCTT. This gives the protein CASSAGFRETDTQYL.

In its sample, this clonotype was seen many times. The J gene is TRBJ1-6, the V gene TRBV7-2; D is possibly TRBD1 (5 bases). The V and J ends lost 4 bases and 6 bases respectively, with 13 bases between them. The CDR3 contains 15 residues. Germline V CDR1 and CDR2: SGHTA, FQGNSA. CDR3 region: CASSSRDGSNSPLHF. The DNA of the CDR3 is TGTGCCAGCAGCTCCCGGGACGGTTCTAATTCACCCCTCCACTTT.

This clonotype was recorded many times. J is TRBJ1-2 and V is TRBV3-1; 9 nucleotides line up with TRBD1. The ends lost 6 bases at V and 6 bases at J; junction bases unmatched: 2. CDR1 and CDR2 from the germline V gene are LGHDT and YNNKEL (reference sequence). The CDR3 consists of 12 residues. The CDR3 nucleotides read TGTGCCAGCAGGGGACAGGGCAATGGCTACACCTTC. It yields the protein CASRGQGNGYTF.

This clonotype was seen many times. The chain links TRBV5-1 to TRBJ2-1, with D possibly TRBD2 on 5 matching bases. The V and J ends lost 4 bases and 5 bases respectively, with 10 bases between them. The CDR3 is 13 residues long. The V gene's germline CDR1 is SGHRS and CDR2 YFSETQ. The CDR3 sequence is CASSGSPNNEQFF. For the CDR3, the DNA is TGCGCCAGCAGCGGGAGTCCAAACAATGAGCAGTTCTTC.

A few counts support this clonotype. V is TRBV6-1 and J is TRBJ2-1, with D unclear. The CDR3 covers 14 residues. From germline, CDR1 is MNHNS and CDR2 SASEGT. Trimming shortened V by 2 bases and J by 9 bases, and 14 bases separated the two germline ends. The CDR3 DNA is TGTGCCAGCAGTGAATTAGGTGGCCCGGGTGAGCAGTTCTTC. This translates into CASSELGGPGEQFF.

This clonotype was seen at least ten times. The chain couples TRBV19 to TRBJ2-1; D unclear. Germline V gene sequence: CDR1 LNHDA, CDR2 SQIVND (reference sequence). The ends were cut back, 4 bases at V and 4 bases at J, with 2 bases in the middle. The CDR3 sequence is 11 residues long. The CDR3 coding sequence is TGTGCCAGTAGTACTTACAATGAGCAGTTCTTC. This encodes CASSTYNEQFF. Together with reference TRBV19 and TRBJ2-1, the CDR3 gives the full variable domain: DGGITQSPKYLFRKEGQNVTLSCEQNLNHDAMYWYRQDPGQGLRLIYYSQIVNDFQKGDIAEGYSVSREKKESFPLTVTSAQKNPTAFYLCASSTYNEQFFGPGTRLTVL.

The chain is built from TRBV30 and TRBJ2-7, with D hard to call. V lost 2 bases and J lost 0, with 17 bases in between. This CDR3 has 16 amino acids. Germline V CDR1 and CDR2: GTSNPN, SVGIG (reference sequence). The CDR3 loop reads CAWSLLEWGSSYEQYF. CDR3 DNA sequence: TGTGCCTGGAGTCTCCTGGAATGGGGTAGCTCCTACGAGCAGTACTTC.

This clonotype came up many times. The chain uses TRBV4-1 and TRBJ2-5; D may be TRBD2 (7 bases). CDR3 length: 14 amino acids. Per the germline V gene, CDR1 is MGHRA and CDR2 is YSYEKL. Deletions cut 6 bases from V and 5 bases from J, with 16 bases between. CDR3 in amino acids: CASRLTGGAETQYF. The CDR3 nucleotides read TGCGCCAGCAGGCTGACGGGGGGCGCTGAGACCCAGTACTTC.

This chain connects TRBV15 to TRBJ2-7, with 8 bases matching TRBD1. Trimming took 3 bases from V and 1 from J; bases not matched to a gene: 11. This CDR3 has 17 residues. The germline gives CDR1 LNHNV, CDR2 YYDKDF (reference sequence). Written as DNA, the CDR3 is TGTGCCACCAGCAGCTTAGATGGGACAGGTCTGTCCTACGAGCAGTACTTC. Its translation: CATSSLDGTGLSYEQYF.

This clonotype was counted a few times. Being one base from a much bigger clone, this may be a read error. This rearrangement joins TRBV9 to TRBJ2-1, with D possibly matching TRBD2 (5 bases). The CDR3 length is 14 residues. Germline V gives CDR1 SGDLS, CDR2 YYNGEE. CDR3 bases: TGTGCCAGCAGCGTAGCGGGATCCTCCAATGAGCAGTCCTTC. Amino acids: CASSVAGSSNEQSF.

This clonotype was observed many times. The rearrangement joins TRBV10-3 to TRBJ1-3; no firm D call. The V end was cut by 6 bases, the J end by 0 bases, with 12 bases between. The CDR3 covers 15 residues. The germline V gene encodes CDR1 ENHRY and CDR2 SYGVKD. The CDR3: CAIRDHTRSGNTIYF. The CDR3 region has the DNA TGTGCCATCAGGGATCACACGCGCTCTGGAAACACCATATATTTT.